Listed below are T cell receptor beta chains from one sample, sequenced in a study of blood T cell repertoires in COVID-19. Libraries were prepared by immunoSEQ multiplex PCR; TCRdb keeps only in-frame clonotypes and omits some of them. The table shows fewer than 200,000 clones, with around four fifths occurring only once. Sequencing used peripheral blood. The receptors here all came from a woman older than 75 with COVID-19, enrolled during active disease. Both conserved end residues are trimmed from each CDR3. The order of the fields is D gene, V gene, J gene, CDR3 protein. A D gene is named only where the DNA matches it firmly.

d_gene: TRBD2; v_gene: TRBV9; j_gene: TRBJ2-7; CDR3aa: ASSAASGSFLEQY
d_gene: TRBD2; v_gene: TRBV3-1/TRBV3-2; j_gene: TRBJ2-1; CDR3aa: ASSQDPGLVDNEQF
d_gene: .; v_gene: TRBV7-9; j_gene: TRBJ1-2; CDR3aa: ASSPLGGNYGYT
d_gene: .; v_gene: TRBV7-6; j_gene: TRBJ2-5; CDR3aa: ASSLGRRVQETQY
d_gene: .; v_gene: TRBV19; j_gene: TRBJ2-2; CDR3aa: ASSIPLGLTGELF
d_gene: .; v_gene: TRBV19; j_gene: TRBJ2-1; CDR3aa: ASSVGLYNEQF
d_gene: .; v_gene: TRBV3-1/TRBV3-2; j_gene: TRBJ1-3; CDR3aa: ASSHPERGNTIY
d_gene: .; v_gene: TRBV6-5; j_gene: TRBJ2-1; CDR3aa: ASSATGFDEQF
d_gene: .; v_gene: TRBV19; j_gene: TRBJ2-6; CDR3aa: ASSIGGANVLT
d_gene: .; v_gene: TRBV18; j_gene: TRBJ2-6; CDR3aa: ASSPTGYGANVLT
d_gene: .; v_gene: TRBV7-9; j_gene: TRBJ2-1; CDR3aa: ASSLADHRVSYNEQF
d_gene: TRBD2; v_gene: TRBV6-1; j_gene: TRBJ2-1; CDR3aa: ASSGPERGGSGSYNEQF
d_gene: .; v_gene: TRBV7-6; j_gene: TRBJ2-3; CDR3aa: ASGTSHPDTQY
d_gene: .; v_gene: TRBV14; j_gene: TRBJ1-2; CDR3aa: ASSQQGPYGYT
d_gene: TRBD1; v_gene: TRBV5-1; j_gene: TRBJ1-1; CDR3aa: ASTLQGSMSTEAF
d_gene: TRBD1; v_gene: TRBV5-1; j_gene: TRBJ2-3; CDR3aa: ASSGGQGTHTDTQY
d_gene: TRBD1; v_gene: TRBV28; j_gene: TRBJ2-5; CDR3aa: ASNRGETQY
d_gene: .; v_gene: TRBV3-1/TRBV3-2; j_gene: TRBJ2-6; CDR3aa: ASSQDNSGANVLT
d_gene: .; v_gene: TRBV6-1; j_gene: TRBJ1-2; CDR3aa: ASSDGGTRNT
d_gene: TRBD1; v_gene: TRBV19; j_gene: TRBJ1-6; CDR3aa: ASSMGQGFSPLH
d_gene: .; v_gene: TRBV3-1/TRBV3-2; j_gene: TRBJ1-1; CDR3aa: ASTRGGEAF
d_gene: TRBD2; v_gene: TRBV7-8; j_gene: TRBJ2-1; CDR3aa: ASSWGTSSGNEQF
d_gene: TRBD1; v_gene: TRBV6-5; j_gene: TRBJ1-2; CDR3aa: ASSYHRTGPYGYT
d_gene: .; v_gene: TRBV2; j_gene: TRBJ1-5; CDR3aa: ASSEEGGQPQH
d_gene: TRBD2; v_gene: TRBV2; j_gene: TRBJ2-2; CDR3aa: ASSPGLPKTGELF
d_gene: .; v_gene: TRBV15; j_gene: TRBJ2-3; CDR3aa: ATSRGGSGDTQY
d_gene: TRBD1; v_gene: TRBV19; j_gene: TRBJ1-4; CDR3aa: ASSYRDRGLEKLF
d_gene: TRBD2; v_gene: TRBV5-1; j_gene: TRBJ2-2; CDR3aa: ASRLAGGPNTLTSTGELF
d_gene: TRBD2; v_gene: TRBV7-9; j_gene: TRBJ2-1; CDR3aa: ASDRGGGEQF